Below, 29 T cell receptor beta chains from the same sample are listed, as sequenced in a study of naive and memory T cell subsets. Two oligonucleotides, mixed equimolar, formed the beta constant-region primer covering TRBC1 and TRBC2. TCRdb re-analysed the UMI-ligation and nested PCR reads in MiXCR, keeping a single row per CDR3 protein. The data show about 21,000 distinct CDR3 sequences, approximately 11% seen once. The sample consisted of central memory CD8+ T cells from blood. These receptors all stem from a human donor in good health.

This clonotype has more than one count but fewer than ten. The chain carries TRBV14 and TRBJ2-1; 7 positions match TRBD2. This CDR3 comprises 17 residues. CDR1 is SGHDN and CDR2 is FVKESK in the germline V gene. Unmatched junction bases numbered 13, after V lost 4 bases and J lost 4 bases. CDR3 sequence reads: CASSPFSGTTQYNEQFF. DNA of the CDR3: TGTGCCAGCAGCCCCTTTTCCGGGACTACCCAATACAATGAGCAGTTCTTC.

Many counts were recorded for this clonotype. The chain carries TRBV11-2 and TRBJ2-4; D is uncertain. V was clipped by 4 bases and J by 0 bases, with 25 bases between them. The CDR3 loop spans 20 amino acids. Germline loops: CDR1 SGHAT, CDR2 FQNNGV. As DNA, the CDR3 is TGTGCCAGCAGCTCTCAAACCGGGCCCCGCCGGGCGTTAGCCAAAAACATTCAGTACTTC. Protein: CASSSQTGPRRALAKNIQYF.

This clonotype showed up just a few times. The V and J genes are TRBV20-1 and TRBJ2-4; 8 positions agree with TRBD1. Germline loops: CDR1 DFQATT, CDR2 SNEGSKA (reference sequence). The CDR3 extends over 15 amino acids. The J segment lost 7 bases and the V segment lost 0 bases, leaving 8 bases of the junction unmatched. The CDR3 sequence is CSAREEDRVANIQYF. CDR3 sequence (DNA): TGCAGTGCTAGAGAAGAGGACAGGGTGGCCAACATTCAGTACTTC.

This clonotype was seen only a few times. This rearrangement joins TRBV19 to TRBJ2-1; D is uncertain. Trimming removed 3 bases from V and 1 base from J, with 16 bases in between. Germline V gene data show CDR1 as LNHDA and CDR2 as SQIVND (reference sequence). The CDR3 extends over 17 amino acids. CDR3 sequence reads: CASSITSAPQSYNEQFF. For the CDR3, the DNA is TGTGCCAGTAGTATTACCTCAGCCCCGCAATCCTACAATGAGCAGTTCTTC.

This clonotype was seen at least ten times. The CDR3 DNA reads TGTGCCAGCAGCCCTGGACAGAACACTGAAGCTTTCTTT. Residues: CASSPGQNTEAFF. The chain carries TRBV6-5 and TRBJ1-1; D may be TRBD1 (5 bases). The CDR3 extends over 13 amino acids. CDR1 is MNHEY and CDR2 is SVGAGI in the germline V gene. V lost 6 bases and J 1 base, leaving 9 bases between the germline ends.

This clonotype has a handful of counts. The V and J genes are TRBV5-1 and TRBJ2-7, with no clear D. The CDR3 contains 12 residues. V lost 1 base and J lost 2, with 4 bases in between. CDR1 is SGHRS, CDR2 YFSETQ, per germline. The CDR3 bases are TGCGCCAGCAGCTTGTTAGCCTACGAGCAGTACTTC. Encoded protein: CASSLLAYEQYF.

This clonotype was counted a few times. V gene TRBV30 combines with J gene TRBJ2-1; D remains ambiguous. The V and J ends lost 2 bases and 4 bases respectively, with 12 bases between them. CDR3 size: 14 residues. Germline CDR1 is GTSNPN and CDR2 is SVGIG (reference sequence). This CDR3 reads CAWSYVRSYNEQFF. CDR3 nucleotides: TGTGCCTGGAGTTATGTGCGGAGTTACAATGAGCAGTTCTTC.

In its sample, this clonotype is medium-sized. V usage is TRBV28 and J usage is TRBJ2-5; TRBD2 matches at 10 bases. This CDR3 has 15 residues. The germline gives CDR1 MDHEN, CDR2 SYDVKM. The V and J ends lost 8 bases and 5 bases, in that order; junction bases with no gene match: 11. CDR3 DNA: TGTGCCAGCCAGCCGGGACTAGCGATTCGGGAGACCCAGTACTTC. Protein sequence: CASQPGLAIRETQYF.

The V and J genes are TRBV27 and TRBJ2-7; the match to TRBD2 covers 10 bases. V gave up 6 bases and J gave up 6 bases; unmatched junction bases: 11. This CDR3 region has 15 residues. CDR1 MNHEY and CDR2 SMNVEV come from the germline V gene (reference sequence). DNA for the CDR3: TGTGCCAGCAGCCGACATCTAGCGGGAGTTGGCGAGCAGTACTTC. It translates to CASSRHLAGVGEQYF.

The chain uses TRBV14 and TRBJ2-2; the match to TRBD1 covers 12 bases. The germline V gene has CDR1 SGHDN and CDR2 FVKESK. CDR3 length equals 19 residues. Losses at the gene ends were 3 bases for V and 6 bases for J; bases not matched to a gene: 14. The CDR3 spells CASSQQWDRGRLNAGELFF. As DNA, the CDR3 is TGTGCCAGCAGCCAGCAGTGGGACAGGGGGCGCTTAAACGCCGGGGAGCTGTTTTTT. The full variable domain, completed using reference TRBV14 and TRBJ2-2, is EAGVTQFPSHSVIEKGQTVTLRCDPISGHDNLYWYRRVMGKEIKFLLHFVKESKQDESGMPNNRFLAERTGGTYSTLKVQPAELEDSGVYFCASSQQWDRGRLNAGELFFGEGSRLTVL.

There are many counts of this clonotype. The V gene is TRBV11-2, the J gene TRBJ2-5; 8 positions match TRBD2. Unmatched junction bases numbered 2, after V lost 2 bases and J lost 3 bases. Germline V gene sequence: CDR1 SGHAT, CDR2 FQNNGV. The CDR3 is made up of 14 amino acids. CDR3 sequence (DNA): TGTGCCAGCAGCTTACCGGGAGGGAAAGAGACCCAGTACTTC. Protein: CASSLPGGKETQYF.

This clonotype was picked up many times. This chain joins TRBV15 and TRBJ1-5; no clear D. V was shortened by 1 base and J by 6 bases, with 7 bases between the two germline ends. Germline V CDR1 and CDR2: LNHNV, YYDKDF (reference sequence). This CDR3 is 13 amino acids long. The CDR3 sequence is CATSRGVFQPQHF. The CDR3 DNA is TGTGCCACCAGCAGAGGGGTTTTTCAGCCCCAGCATTTT.

The chain is built from TRBV28 and TRBJ2-1, with TRBD2 identical over 11 bases. Germline CDR1 and CDR2: MDHEN and SYDVKM. The CDR3 length is 19 residues. V lost 3 bases and J lost 5; bases outside the gene matches: 15. In DNA form, the CDR3 reads TGTGCCAGCAGTTTCGCGACTAGCGGGATCTTCCCCCAAAACAATGAGCAGTTCTTC. It specifies CASSFATSGIFPQNNEQFF.

This clonotype was counted only a few times. This chain joins TRBV27 and TRBJ2-7; 7 bases line up with TRBD2. Germline CDR1 is MNHEY and CDR2 is SMNVEV (reference sequence). V shed 3 bases and J 1 base; nucleotides not matched to a gene: 3. CDR3 length: 14 amino acids. The CDR3 DNA follows: TGTGCCAGCAGTTTCGGCGGGAGTTCCTACGAGCAGTACTTC. Its protein is CASSFGGSSYEQYF.

V usage is TRBV7-6 and J usage is TRBJ2-1, with D uncertain. The CDR3 runs 16 residues. Looked up from germline, CDR1 is SGHVS and CDR2 is FNYEAQ. The germline V and J ends were trimmed by 3 bases and 2 bases, with 14 bases remaining between them. The CDR3 reads CASSFRGYGTYNEQFF. DNA for the CDR3: TGTGCCAGCAGCTTCCGAGGCTATGGTACCTACAATGAGCAGTTCTTC.

The chain links TRBV28 to TRBJ2-3; no clear D. Germline CDR1 reads MDHEN; CDR2 reads SYDVKM. This CDR3 has 18 residues. Trimming removed 3 bases at V and 1 base at J, with 20 bases between. The CDR3 loop reads CASSFDLSVEEGTDTQYF. CDR3 DNA sequence: TGTGCCAGCAGTTTTGATTTATCAGTTGAGGAAGGCACAGATACGCAGTATTTT.

The V gene is TRBV9, the J gene TRBJ2-3; possibly TRBD2 for D (6 bases). CDR3 size: 16 residues. The germline V gene encodes CDR1 SGDLS and CDR2 YYNGEE. Trimming took off 0 bases at V and 0 bases at J, with 11 bases between the two ends. CDR3 residues: CASSVGSGLSTDTQYF. In nucleotides, the CDR3 is TGTGCCAGCAGCGTAGGAAGCGGGCTAAGCACAGATACGCAGTATTTT. The whole variable domain, filled in from reference TRBV9 and TRBJ2-3, reads DSGVTQTPKHLITATGQRVTLRCSPRSGDLSVYWYQQSLDQGLQFLIQYYNGEERAKGNILERFSAQQFPDLHSELNLSSLELGDSALYFCASSVGSGLSTDTQYFGPGTRLTVL.

The J gene is TRBJ1-1, the V gene TRBV10-3, with 7 bases matching TRBD1. The germline gives CDR1 ENHRY, CDR2 SYGVKD. Trimming cost V 2 bases and J 11 bases; bases outside gene matches: 8. The CDR3 is 13 amino acids. The CDR3 reads CAISEGQAMFAFF. The CDR3 DNA reads as TGTGCCATCAGTGAGGGACAGGCTATGTTCGCTTTCTTT.

This clonotype rates as medium-sized (0.01 to 0.1%). This rearrangement joins TRBV7-8 to TRBJ2-1; tentatively, D is TRBD1 or TRBD2 (5 bases each). The CDR3 runs 16 residues. Between the trimmed V and J ends, which lost 2 bases and 9 bases, there was a span of 20 bases. Germline V gives CDR1 SGHVS, CDR2 FQNEAQ. CDR3 sequence: CASSLRRGVGFGEQFF. CDR3 in DNA: TGTGCCAGCAGCTTACGTCGAGGGGTTGGTTTCGGTGAGCAGTTCTTC.

This clonotype was seen at least ten times. The J gene is TRBJ1-2, the V gene TRBV20-1; no firm D call. Germline V gene data show CDR1 as DFQATT and CDR2 as SNEGSKA (reference sequence). The V gene lost 1 base and the J gene lost 2 bases, with 11 bases spanning the gap. The CDR3 has 14 residues. The CDR3 DNA reads TGCAGTGCTAGAGCTTTCGACACGAACTATGGCTACACCTTC. This sequence encodes CSARAFDTNYGYTF.

This clonotype was seen only a few times. V is TRBV7-2 and J is TRBJ2-4; maybe TRBD2 (6 bases). The CDR3 is 17 amino acids. Germline V gives CDR1 SGHTA, CDR2 FQGNSA. V dropped 5 bases and J dropped 0 bases, with 17 bases sitting between them. The DNA of the CDR3 is TGTGCCAGCAGCCACCCGCGGGACGAGATAGCCAAAAACATTCAGTACTTC. It is translated as CASSHPRDEIAKNIQYF.

In its sample, this clonotype was seen many times. The gene calls are TRBV5-5 and TRBJ2-3; 9 bases agree with TRBD1. Germline V CDR1 and CDR2: SGHKS, YYEKEE (reference sequence). V was pared by 3 bases and J by 2 bases, with 7 bases of the junction left unmatched. CDR3 length equals 16 residues. The CDR3 is CASSYRDRVFTDTQYF. In nucleotides, the CDR3 is TGTGCCAGCAGCTACCGGGACAGGGTTTTCACAGATACGCAGTATTTT.

The V call is TRBV7-9, the J call TRBJ1-4; 8 bases map to TRBD1. V lost 3 bases and J lost 5; bases outside the gene matches: 11. This CDR3 is built from 17 residues. Germline values: CDR1 SEHNR, CDR2 FQNEAQ (reference sequence). The CDR3: CASSFGSQGAQNEKLFF. CDR3 nucleotide sequence: TGTGCCAGCAGCTTCGGTTCCCAGGGGGCCCAGAATGAAAAACTGTTTTTT.

This clonotype was seen only a few times. V gene TRBV20-1 combines with J gene TRBJ2-5; TRBD2 aligns across 13 bases. Germline V gives CDR1 DFQATT, CDR2 SNEGSKA (reference sequence). V was clipped by 0 bases and J by 7 bases; unmatched bases: 5. The CDR3 sequence is 15 residues long. The CDR3 is CSAREGTSGIRTQYF. CDR3 nucleotides: TGCAGTGCTAGAGAGGGGACTAGCGGGATACGGACCCAGTACTTC.

This rearrangement joins TRBV6-1 to TRBJ1-2; no firm D call. V was pared by 4 bases and J by 2 bases, with 17 bases between. The CDR3 runs 16 residues. Germline V gene sequence: CDR1 MNHNS, CDR2 SASEGT. The CDR3 DNA is TGTGCCAGCAGTGCCCTCCCCGGGCCGGCCAACTATGGCTACACCTTC. Protein sequence: CASSALPGPANYGYTF.

This rearrangement joins TRBV5-1 to TRBJ2-7; no clear D. V was trimmed by 0 bases and J by 5 bases, leaving 6 bases between them. This CDR3 comprises 12 residues. Germline V gene sequence: CDR1 SGHRS, CDR2 YFSETQ. CDR3 loop: CASSLVPHEQYF. CDR3 DNA sequence: TGCGCCAGCAGCTTGGTACCCCACGAGCAGTACTTC.

The CDR3 bases are TGCGCCAGCAGCCACGGACCGCAGGGCGTCACCGGGGAGCTGTTTTTT. Amino acids: CASSHGPQGVTGELFF. This chain connects TRBV4-1 to TRBJ2-2; D is perhaps TRBD1 (5 bases). The V gene's germline CDR1 is MGHRA and CDR2 YSYEKL. The CDR3 consists of 16 residues. The V end was cut by 3 bases, the J end by 4 bases, with 15 bases between.

In this sample, this clonotype turned up a few times. Here the CDR3 reads CASRTLAGESPGELFF. CDR3 DNA sequence: TGTGCCAGCAGGACCCTCGCAGGGGAATCCCCCGGGGAGCTGTTTTTT. This rearrangement joins TRBV11-2 to TRBJ2-2, with TRBD1 as a possible D gene (6 bases). Trimming removed 6 bases at V and 6 bases at J, with 20 bases between. The CDR3 consists of 16 residues. Germline assignment: CDR1 SGHAT and CDR2 FQNNGV.

The chain recombines TRBV30 with TRBJ2-1; perhaps TRBD1 as D (5 bases). The V and J ends lost 0 bases and 5 bases respectively, with 5 bases between them. The CDR3 loop spans 12 amino acids. CDR1 is GTSNPN and CDR2 is SVGIG in the germline V gene (reference sequence). CDR3 DNA: TGTGCCTGGAGTGTACAGGACAATGAGCAGTTCTTC. Amino acids: CAWSVQDNEQFF. The full variable domain, rest sourced from reference TRBV30 and TRBJ2-1, is SQTIHQWPATLVQPVGSPLSLECTVEGTSNPNLYWYRQAAGRGLQLLFYSVGIGQISSEVPQNLSASRPQDRQFILSSKKLLLSDSGFYLCAWSVQDNEQFFGPGTRLTVL.